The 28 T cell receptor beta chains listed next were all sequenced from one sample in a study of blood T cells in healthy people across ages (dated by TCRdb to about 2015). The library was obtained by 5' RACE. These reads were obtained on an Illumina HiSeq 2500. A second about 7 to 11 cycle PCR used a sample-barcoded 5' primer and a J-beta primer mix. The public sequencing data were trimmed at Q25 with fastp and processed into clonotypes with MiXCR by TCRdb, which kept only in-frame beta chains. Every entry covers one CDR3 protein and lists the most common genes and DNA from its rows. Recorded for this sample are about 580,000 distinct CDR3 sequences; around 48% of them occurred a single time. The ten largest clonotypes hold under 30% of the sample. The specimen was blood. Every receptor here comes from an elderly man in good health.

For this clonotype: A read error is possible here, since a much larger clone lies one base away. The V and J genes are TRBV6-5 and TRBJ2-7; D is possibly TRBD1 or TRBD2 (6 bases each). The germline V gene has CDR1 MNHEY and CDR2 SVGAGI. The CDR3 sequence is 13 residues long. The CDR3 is CAGSEGGSYEQYF. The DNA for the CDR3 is TGTGCCGGCAGTGAGGGGGGTTCCTACGAGCAGTACTTC.

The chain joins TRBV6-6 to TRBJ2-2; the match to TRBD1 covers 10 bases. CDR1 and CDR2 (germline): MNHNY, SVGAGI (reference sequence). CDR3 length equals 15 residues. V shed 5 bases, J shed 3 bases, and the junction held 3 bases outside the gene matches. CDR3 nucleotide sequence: TGTGCCAGCAGTGGGACAGGGGCGGACACCGGGGAGCTGTTTTTT. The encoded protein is CASSGTGADTGELFF.

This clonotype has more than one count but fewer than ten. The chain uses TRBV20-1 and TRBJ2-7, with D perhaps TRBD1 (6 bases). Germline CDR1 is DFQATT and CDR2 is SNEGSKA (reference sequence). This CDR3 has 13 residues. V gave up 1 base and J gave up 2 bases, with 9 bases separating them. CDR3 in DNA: TGCAGTGCTAGAGTGACAGGCCCCTACGAGCAGTACTTC. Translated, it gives CSARVTGPYEQYF.

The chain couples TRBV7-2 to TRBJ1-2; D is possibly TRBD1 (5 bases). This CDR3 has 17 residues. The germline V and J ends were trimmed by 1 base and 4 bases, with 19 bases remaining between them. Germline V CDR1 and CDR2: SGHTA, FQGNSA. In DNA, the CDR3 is TGTGCCAGCAGCTTAGGAGAGTTAGTGGGGCGGGGCTATGGCTACACCTTC. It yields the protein CASSLGELVGRGYGYTF. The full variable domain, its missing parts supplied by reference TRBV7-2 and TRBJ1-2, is GAGVSQSPSNKVTEKGKDVELRCDPISGHTALYWYRQSLGQGLEFLIYFQGNSAPDKSGLPSDRFSAERTGGSVSTLTIQRTQQEDSAVYLCASSLGELVGRGYGYTFGSGTRLTVV.

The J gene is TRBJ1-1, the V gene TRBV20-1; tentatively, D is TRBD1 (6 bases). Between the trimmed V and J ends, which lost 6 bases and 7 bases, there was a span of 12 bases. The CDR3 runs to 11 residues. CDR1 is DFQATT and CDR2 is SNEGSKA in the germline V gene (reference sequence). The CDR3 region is CSARQAREAFF. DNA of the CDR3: TGCAGTGCGAGACAGGCGCGTGAAGCTTTCTTT.

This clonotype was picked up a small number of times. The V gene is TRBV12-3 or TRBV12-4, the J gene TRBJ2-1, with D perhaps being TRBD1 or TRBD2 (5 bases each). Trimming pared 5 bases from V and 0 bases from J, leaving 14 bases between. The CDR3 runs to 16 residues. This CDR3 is CASSPGTVLSYNEQFF. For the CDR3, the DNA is TGTGCCAGCAGTCCCGGGACGGTCCTCTCCTACAATGAGCAGTTCTTC.

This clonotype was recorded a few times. CDR3 sequence (DNA): TGTGCCAGCAGTGCTAGCGGGGGGGCGGCGGAGCAGTTCTTC. Its translation: CASSASGGAAEQFF. This sequence joins TRBV12-3 or TRBV12-4 and TRBJ2-1, with TRBD2 matching over 12 bases. The CDR3 runs to 14 residues. With 5 bases clipped from V and 10 bases from J, the junction kept 6 bases outside the gene matches.

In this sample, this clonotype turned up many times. CDR3 residues: CASSRGLDTEAFF. The CDR3 DNA is TGTGCCAGCTCCAGGGGCCTAGACACTGAAGCTTTCTTT. J is TRBJ1-1 and V is TRBV6-5, with D perhaps TRBD1 (6 bases). The germline CDR1 and CDR2 sequences are MNHEY and SVGAGI. V was trimmed by 8 bases and J by 3 bases, leaving 13 bases between them. The CDR3 runs 13 residues.

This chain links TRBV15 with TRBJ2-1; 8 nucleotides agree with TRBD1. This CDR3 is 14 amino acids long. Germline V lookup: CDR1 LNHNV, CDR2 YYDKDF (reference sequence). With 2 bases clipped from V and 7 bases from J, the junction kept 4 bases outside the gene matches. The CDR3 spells CATSRQTGVNEQFF. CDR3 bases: TGTGCCACCAGCAGACAGACAGGGGTTAATGAGCAGTTCTTC.

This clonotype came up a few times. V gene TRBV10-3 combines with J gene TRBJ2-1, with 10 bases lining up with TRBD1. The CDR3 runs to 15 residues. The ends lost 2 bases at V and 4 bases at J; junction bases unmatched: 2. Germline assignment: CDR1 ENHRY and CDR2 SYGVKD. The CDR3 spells CAISEDRGPYNEQFF. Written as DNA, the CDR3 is TGTGCCATCAGTGAGGACAGGGGGCCATACAATGAGCAGTTCTTC.

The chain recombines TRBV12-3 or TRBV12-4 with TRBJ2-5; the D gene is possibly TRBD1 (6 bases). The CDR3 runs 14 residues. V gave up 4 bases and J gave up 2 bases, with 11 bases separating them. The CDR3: CASSWGTQQETQYF. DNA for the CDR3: TGTGCCAGCAGTTGGGGGACACAGCAAGAGACCCAGTACTTC.

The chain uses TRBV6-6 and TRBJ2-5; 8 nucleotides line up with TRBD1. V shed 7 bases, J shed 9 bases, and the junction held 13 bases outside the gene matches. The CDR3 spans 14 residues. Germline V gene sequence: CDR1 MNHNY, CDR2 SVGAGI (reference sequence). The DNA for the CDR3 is TGTGCCAGCACTTCCGACAGGGGCCGGGGGCCCCAGTACTTC. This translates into CASTSDRGRGPQYF.

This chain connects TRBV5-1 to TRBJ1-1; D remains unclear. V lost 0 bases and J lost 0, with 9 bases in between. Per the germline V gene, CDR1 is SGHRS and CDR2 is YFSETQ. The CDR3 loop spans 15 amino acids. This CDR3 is CASSLVAVVNTEAFF. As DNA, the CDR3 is TGCGCCAGCAGCTTGGTCGCAGTGGTGAACACTGAAGCTTTCTTT.

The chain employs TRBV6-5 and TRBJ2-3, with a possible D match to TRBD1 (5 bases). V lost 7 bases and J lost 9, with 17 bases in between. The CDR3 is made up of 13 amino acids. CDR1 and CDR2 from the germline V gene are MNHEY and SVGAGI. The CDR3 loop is CASKSGPVRTQYF. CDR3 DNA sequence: TGTGCCAGCAAATCAGGGCCCGTGAGGACGCAGTATTTT.

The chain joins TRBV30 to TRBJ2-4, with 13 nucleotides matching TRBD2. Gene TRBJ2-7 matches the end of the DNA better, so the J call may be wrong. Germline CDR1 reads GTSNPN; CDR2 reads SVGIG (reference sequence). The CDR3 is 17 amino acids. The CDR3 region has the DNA TGTGCCTGGAGCGACCCAAGGACTAGCGGGAGCGGTGACGAGCAGTACTTC. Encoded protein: CAWSDPRTSGSGDEQYF.

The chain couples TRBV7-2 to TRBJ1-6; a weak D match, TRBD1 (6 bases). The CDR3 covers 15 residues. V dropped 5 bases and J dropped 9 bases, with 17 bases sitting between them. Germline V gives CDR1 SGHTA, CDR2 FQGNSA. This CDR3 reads CASSVDRRAFSPLHF. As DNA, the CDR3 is TGTGCCAGCAGCGTCGACAGGAGGGCATTTTCACCCCTCCACTTT.

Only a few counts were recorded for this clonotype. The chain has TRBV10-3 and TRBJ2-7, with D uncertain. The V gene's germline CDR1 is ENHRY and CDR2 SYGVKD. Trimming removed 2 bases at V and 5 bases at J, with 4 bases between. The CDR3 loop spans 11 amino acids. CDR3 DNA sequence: TGTGCCATCAGTGAGGTTGACGAGCAGTACTTC. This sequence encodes CAISEVDEQYF.

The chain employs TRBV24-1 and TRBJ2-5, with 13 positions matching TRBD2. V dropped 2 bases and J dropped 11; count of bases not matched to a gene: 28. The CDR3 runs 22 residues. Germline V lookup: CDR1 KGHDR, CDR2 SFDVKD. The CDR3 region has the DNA TGTGCCACCAGTGATTCGACCTGCCGGACTAGCGGGAGAACACCTGAAGTCGGTGAGCAGTACTTC. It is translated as CATSDSTCRTSGRTPEVGEQYF.

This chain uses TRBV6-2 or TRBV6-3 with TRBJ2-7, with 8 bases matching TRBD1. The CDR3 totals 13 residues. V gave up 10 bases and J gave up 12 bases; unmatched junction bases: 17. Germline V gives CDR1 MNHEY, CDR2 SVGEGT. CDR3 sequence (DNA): TGTGCCACCGCTGACAGGGGCCAAGAGACCCGGTACTTC. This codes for CATADRGQETRYF.

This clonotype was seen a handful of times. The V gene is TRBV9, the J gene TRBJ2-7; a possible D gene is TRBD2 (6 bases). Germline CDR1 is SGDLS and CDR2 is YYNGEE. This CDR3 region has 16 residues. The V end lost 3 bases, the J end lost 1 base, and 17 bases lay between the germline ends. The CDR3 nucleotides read TGTGCCAGCAGCGAACACGGGAGCGGCGGGTCCTACGAGCAGTACTTC. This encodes CASSEHGSGGSYEQYF.

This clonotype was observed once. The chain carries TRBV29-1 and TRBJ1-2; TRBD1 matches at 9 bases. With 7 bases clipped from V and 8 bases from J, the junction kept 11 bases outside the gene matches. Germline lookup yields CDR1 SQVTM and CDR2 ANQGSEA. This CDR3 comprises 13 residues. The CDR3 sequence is CSAGTGCLGGYTF. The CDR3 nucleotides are TGCAGCGCGGGGACAGGGTGCCTCGGGGGCTACACCTTC.

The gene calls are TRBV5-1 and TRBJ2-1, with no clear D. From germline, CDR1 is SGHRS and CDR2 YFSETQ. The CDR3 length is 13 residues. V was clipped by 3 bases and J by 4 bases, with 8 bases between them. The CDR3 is CASSSSYYNEQFF. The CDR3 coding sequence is TGCGCCAGCAGCTCGAGCTATTACAATGAGCAGTTCTTC.

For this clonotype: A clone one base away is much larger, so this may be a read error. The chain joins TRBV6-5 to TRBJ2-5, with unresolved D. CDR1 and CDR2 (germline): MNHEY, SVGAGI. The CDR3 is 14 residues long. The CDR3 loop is CAGSKGLGGETQYF. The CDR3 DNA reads TGTGCCGGCAGTAAGGGATTGGGTGGTGAGACCCAGTACTTC.

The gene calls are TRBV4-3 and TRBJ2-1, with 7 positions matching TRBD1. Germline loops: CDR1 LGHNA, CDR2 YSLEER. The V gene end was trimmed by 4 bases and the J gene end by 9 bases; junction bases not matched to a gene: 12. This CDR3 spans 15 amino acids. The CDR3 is CASSPADRVWGEQFF. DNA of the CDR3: TGCGCCAGCAGCCCAGCTGACAGGGTTTGGGGTGAGCAGTTCTTC.

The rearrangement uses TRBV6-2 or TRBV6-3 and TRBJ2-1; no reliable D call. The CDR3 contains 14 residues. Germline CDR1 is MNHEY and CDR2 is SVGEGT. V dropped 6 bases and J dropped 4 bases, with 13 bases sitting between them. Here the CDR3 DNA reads TGTGCCAGCAGCCCCCTTCGGCAATACAATGAGCAGTTCTTC. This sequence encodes CASSPLRQYNEQFF.

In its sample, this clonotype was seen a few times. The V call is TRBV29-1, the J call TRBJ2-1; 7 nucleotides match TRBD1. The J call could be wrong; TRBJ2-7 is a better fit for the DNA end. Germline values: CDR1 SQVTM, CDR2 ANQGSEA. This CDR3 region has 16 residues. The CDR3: CSSKSQGPSSYNEQYF. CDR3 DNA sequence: TGCAGCTCGAAGTCACAGGGGCCGTCCTCCTACAATGAGCAGTACTTC.

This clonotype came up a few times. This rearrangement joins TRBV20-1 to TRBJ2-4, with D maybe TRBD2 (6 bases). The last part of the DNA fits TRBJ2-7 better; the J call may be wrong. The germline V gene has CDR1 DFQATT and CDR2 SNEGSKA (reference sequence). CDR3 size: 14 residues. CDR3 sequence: CSARYQRADYEQYF. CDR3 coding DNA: TGCAGTGCTAGGTACCAGCGGGCCGACTACGAGCAGTACTTC.

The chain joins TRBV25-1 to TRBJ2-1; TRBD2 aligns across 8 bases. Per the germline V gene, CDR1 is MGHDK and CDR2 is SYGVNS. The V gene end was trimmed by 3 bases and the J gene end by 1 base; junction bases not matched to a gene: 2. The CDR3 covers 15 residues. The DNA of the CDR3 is TGTGCCAGCAGTGACCCGGGAGGGTCCTACAATGAGCAGTTCTTC. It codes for CASSDPGGSYNEQFF.